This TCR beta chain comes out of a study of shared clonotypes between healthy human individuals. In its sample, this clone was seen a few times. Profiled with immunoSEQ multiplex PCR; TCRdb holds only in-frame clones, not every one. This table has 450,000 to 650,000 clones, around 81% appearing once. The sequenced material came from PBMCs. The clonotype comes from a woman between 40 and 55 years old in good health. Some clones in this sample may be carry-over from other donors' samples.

CDR3 sequence: CASSPDRGLGNQPQHF. The CDR3 DNA reads TGTGCCAGCAGCCCGGACAGGGGGCTTGGCAATCAGCCCCAGCATTTT. The chain combines TRBV4-2 with TRBJ1-5; 11 bases match TRBD1. This CDR3 has 16 amino acids. V shed 4 bases, J shed 2 bases, and the junction held 4 bases outside the gene matches. In germline, CDR1 is LGHNA, CDR2 YNFKEQ.